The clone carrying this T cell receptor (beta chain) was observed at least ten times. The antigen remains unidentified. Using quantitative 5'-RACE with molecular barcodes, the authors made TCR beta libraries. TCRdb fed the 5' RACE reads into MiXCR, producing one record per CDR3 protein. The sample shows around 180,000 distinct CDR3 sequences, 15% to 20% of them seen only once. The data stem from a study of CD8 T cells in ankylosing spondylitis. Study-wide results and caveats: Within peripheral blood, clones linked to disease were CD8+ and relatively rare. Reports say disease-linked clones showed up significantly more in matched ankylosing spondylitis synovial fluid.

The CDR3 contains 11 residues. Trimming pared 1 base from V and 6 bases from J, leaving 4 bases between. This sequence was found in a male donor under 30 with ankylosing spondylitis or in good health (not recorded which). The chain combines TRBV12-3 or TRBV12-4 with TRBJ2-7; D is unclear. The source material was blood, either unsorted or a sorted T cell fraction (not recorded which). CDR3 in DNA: TGTGCCAGCAGTTTAGGAGGCGAGCAGTACTTC. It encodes CASSLGGEQYF.